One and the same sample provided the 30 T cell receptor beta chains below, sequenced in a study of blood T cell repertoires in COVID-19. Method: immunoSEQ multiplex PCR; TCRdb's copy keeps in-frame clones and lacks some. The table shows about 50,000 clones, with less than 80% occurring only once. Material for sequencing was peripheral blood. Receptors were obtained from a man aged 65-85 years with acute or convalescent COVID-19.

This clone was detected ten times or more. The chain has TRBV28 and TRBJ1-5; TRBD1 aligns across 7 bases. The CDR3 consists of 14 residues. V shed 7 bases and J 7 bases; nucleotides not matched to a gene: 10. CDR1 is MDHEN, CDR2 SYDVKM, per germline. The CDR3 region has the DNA TGTGCCAGCACCTCGTACAGGGGATACCAGCCCCAGCATTTT. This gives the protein CASTSYRGYQPQHF.

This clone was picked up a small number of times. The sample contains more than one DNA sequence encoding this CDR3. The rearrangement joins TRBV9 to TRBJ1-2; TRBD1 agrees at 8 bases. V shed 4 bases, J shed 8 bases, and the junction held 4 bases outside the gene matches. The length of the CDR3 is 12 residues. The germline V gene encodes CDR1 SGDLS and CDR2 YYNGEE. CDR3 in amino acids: CASSPGQGGYTF. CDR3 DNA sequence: TGTGCCAGCAGCCCAGGACAGGGCGGCTACACCTTC.

The CDR3 region is CASSSRGTGELFF. CDR3 coding DNA: TGTGCCAGCAGCTCCCGAGGGACCGGGGAGCTGTTTTTT. The chain uses TRBV7-3 and TRBJ2-2; a possible D gene is TRBD2 (5 bases). Germline lookup yields CDR1 SGHTA and CDR2 FQGTGA. This CDR3 spans 13 amino acids. V gave up 4 bases and J gave up 5 bases, with 8 bases separating them.

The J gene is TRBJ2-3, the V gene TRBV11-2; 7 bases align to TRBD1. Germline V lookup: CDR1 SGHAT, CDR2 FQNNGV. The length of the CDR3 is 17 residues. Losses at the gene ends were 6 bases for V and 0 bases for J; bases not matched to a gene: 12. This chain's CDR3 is CASSGTGTASSTDTQYF. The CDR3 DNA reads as TGTGCCAGCAGTGGGACCGGGACAGCGTCAAGCACAGATACGCAGTATTTT.

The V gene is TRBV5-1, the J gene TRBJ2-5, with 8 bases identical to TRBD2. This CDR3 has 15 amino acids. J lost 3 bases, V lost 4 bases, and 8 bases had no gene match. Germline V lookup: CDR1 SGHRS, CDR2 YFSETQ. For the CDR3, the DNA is TGCGCCAGCAGCCCGGGAGGGGGACTGAAAGAGACCCAGTACTTC. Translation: CASSPGGGLKETQYF.

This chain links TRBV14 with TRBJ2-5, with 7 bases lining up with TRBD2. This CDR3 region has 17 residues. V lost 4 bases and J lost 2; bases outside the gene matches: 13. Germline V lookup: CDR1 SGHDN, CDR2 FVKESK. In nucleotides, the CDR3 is TGTGCCAGCAGCCCGCGGAAGTTGGGGGGGATTCAAGAGACCCAGTACTTC. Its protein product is CASSPRKLGGIQETQYF.

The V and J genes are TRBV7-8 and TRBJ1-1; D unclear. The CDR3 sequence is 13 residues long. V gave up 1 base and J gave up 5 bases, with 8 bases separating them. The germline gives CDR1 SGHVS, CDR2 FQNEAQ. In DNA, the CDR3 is TGTGCCAGCAGCTTAGAAAGGGAGACTGAAGCTTTCTTT. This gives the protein CASSLERETEAFF.

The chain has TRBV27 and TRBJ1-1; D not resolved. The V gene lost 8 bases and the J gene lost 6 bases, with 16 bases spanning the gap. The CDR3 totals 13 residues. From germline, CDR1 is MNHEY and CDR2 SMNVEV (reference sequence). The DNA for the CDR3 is TGTGCCAGCCTACGAGCTTTTACGGCTGAAGCTTTCTTT. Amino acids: CASLRAFTAEAFF.

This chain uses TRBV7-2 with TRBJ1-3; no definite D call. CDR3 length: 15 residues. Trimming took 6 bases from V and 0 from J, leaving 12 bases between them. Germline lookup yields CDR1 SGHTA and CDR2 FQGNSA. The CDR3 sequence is CASSLGLSSGNTIYF. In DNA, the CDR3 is TGTGCCAGCAGTCTAGGACTGAGCTCTGGAAACACCATATATTTT.

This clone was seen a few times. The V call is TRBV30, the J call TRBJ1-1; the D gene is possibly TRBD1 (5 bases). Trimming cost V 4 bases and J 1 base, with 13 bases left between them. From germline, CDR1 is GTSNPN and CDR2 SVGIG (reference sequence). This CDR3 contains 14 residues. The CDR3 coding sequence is TGTGCCTGGATGACGGGGGGAGGGAACACTGAAGCTTTCTTT. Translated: CAWMTGGGNTEAFF.

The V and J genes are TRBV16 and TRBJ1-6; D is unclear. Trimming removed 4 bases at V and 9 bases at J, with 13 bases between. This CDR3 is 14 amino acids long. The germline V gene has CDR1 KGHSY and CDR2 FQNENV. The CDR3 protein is CASSPRELVSPLHF. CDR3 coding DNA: TGTGCCAGCAGCCCGCGGGAGTTAGTTTCACCCCTCCACTTT.

CDR3 nucleotide sequence: TGTGCCAGCAGTGACTACAGGGGTGAAGCTTTCTTT. This gives the protein CASSDYRGEAFF. This chain uses TRBV6-4 with TRBJ1-1; 7 bases are a match to TRBD1. The CDR3 totals 12 residues. The germline CDR1 and CDR2 sequences are MRHNA and SNTAGT. Trimming at V came to 1 base and at J to 7 bases, leaving 0 bases not matched to a gene.

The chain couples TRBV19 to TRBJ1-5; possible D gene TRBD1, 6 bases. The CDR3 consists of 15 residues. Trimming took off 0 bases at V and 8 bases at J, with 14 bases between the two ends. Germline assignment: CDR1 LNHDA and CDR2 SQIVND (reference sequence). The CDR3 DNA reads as TGTGCCAGTAGTATAGACCGCAGGGGAGAGAAGCCCCAGCATTTT. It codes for CASSIDRRGEKPQHF.

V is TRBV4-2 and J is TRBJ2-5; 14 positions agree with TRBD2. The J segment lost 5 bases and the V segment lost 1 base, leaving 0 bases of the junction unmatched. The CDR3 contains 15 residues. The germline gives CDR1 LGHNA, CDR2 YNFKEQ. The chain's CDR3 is CASSQGLAGGETQYF. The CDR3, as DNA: TGTGCCAGCAGCCAAGGACTAGCGGGGGGGGAGACCCAGTACTTC.

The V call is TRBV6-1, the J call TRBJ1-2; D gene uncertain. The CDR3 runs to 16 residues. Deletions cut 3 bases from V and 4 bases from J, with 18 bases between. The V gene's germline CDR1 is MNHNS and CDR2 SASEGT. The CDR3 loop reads CASSDPRQGSIYGYTF. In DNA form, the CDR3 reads TGTGCCAGCAGTGATCCTCGACAAGGGAGTATCTATGGCTACACCTTC.

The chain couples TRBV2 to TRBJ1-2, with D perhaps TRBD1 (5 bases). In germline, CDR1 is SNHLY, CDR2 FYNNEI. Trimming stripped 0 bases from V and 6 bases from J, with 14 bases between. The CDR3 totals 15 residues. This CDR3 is CASSEALGGANGYTF. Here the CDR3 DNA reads TGTGCCAGCAGTGAAGCATTAGGAGGGGCGAATGGCTACACCTTC.

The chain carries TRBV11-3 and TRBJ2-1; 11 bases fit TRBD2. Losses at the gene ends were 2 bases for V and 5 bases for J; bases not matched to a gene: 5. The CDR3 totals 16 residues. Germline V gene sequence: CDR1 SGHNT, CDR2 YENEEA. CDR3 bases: TGTGCCAGCAGCTTAAGCTCTAGCGGGAGGCACAATGAGCAGTTCTTC. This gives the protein CASSLSSSGRHNEQFF.

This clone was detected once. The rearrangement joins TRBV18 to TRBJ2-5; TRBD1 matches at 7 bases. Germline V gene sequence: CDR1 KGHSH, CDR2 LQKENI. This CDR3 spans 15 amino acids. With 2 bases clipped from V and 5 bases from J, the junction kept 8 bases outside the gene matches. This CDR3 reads CASSPGQDPGETQYF. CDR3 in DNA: TGTGCCAGCTCACCAGGACAGGACCCCGGGGAGACCCAGTACTTC.

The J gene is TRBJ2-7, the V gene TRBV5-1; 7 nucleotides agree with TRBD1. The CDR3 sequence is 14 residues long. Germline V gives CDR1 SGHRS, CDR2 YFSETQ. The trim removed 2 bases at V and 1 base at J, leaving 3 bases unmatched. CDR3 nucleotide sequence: TGCGCCAGCAGCTTACAGGGGCCTTCCTACGAGCAGTACTTC. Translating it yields CASSLQGPSYEQYF.

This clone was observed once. The CDR3 DNA reads as TGTGCCAGCAGCCCCCCCCCGTTTAGCGGGAAGAACTACGAGCAGTACTTC. Its protein is CASSPPPFSGKNYEQYF. The chain links TRBV5-6 to TRBJ2-7; 8 nucleotides agree with TRBD2. The germline V gene encodes CDR1 SGHDT and CDR2 YYEEEE. This CDR3 has 17 residues. The ends lost 4 bases at V and 3 bases at J; junction bases unmatched: 15.

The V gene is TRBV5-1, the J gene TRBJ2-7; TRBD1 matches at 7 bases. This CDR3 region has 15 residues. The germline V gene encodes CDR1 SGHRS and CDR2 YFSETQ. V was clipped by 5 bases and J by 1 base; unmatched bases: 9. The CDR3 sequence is CASSSEGALSYEQYF. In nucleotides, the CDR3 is TGCGCCAGCAGTAGCGAGGGGGCGCTTTCCTACGAGCAGTACTTC.

CDR3 in amino acids: CASSNQGAEDTQYF. The CDR3 region has the DNA TGTGCCAGTAGTAATCAGGGGGCGGAGGATACGCAGTATTTT. This chain connects TRBV19 to TRBJ2-3, with 8 bases lining up with TRBD1. Germline V CDR1 and CDR2: LNHDA, SQIVND (reference sequence). V shed 4 bases, J shed 6 bases, and the junction held 6 bases outside the gene matches. The CDR3 loop spans 14 amino acids.

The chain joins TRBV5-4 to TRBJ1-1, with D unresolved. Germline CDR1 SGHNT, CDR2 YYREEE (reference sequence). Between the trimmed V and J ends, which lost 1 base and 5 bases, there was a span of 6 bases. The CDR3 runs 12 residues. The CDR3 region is CASSLPETEAFF. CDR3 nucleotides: TGTGCCAGCAGCTTGCCCGAGACTGAAGCTTTCTTT.

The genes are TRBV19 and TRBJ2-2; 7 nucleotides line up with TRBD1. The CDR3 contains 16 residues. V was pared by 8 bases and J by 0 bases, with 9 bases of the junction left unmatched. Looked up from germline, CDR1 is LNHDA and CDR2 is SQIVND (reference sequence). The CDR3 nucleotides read TGTGCCAGTTCCTGGGACAGACACGCGAACACCGGGGAGCTGTTTTTT. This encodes CASSWDRHANTGELFF.

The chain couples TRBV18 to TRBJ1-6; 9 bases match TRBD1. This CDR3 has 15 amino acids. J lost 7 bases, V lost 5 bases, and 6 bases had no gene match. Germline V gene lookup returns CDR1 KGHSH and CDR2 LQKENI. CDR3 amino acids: CASSLGQGVNSPLHF. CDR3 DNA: TGTGCCAGCTCATTGGGACAGGGTGTAAATTCACCCCTCCACTTT.

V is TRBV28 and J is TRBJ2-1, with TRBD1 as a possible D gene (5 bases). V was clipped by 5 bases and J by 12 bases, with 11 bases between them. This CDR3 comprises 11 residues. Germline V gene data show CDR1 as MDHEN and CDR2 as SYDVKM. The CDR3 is CASSGVRGQFF. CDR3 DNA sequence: TGTGCCAGCAGTGGGGTTAGGGGGCAGTTCTTC.

In DNA form, the CDR3 reads TGCAGCGCTAGCCCTTTAGGTGAATCTGAAGCTTTCTTT. Translation gives CSASPLGESEAFF. The chain carries TRBV29-1 and TRBJ1-1; D is unclear. The CDR3 is 13 amino acids. Trimming cost V 7 bases and J 6 bases, with 18 bases left between them. Germline V gives CDR1 SQVTM, CDR2 ANQGSEA.

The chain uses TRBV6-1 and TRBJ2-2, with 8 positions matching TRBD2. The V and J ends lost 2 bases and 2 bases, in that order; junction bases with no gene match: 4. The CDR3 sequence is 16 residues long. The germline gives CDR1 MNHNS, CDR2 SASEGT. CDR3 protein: CASSERSGGNTGELFF. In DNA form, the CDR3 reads TGTGCCAGCAGTGAACGGAGCGGGGGTAACACCGGGGAGCTGTTTTTT.

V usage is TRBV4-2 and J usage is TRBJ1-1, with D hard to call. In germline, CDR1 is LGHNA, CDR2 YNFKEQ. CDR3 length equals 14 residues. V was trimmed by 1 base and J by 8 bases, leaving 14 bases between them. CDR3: CASSQALSGLEAFF. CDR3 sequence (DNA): TGTGCCAGCAGCCAAGCCCTGTCAGGTCTGGAAGCTTTCTTT.

CDR3 residues: CASSVAGGPYNEQFF. DNA for the CDR3: TGTGCCAGCAGCGTAGCGGGGGGGCCTTACAATGAGCAGTTCTTC. V and J are TRBV9 and TRBJ2-1, with TRBD2 matching 8 bases. Unmatched junction bases numbered 3, after V lost 0 bases and J lost 4 bases. The CDR3 is 15 amino acids. Germline CDR1 SGDLS, CDR2 YYNGEE.